This T cell receptor (beta chain) was sequenced during a study of Ad26.COV2.S vaccination and SARS-CoV-2 variants. About the study: Enrollment placed the donor in the COV1001 Ad26.COV2.S trial arm.

Concerning this clone itself: The antigen is not known.

Broader study findings: Substantial response breadth was reportedly seen for spike-specific CD8+ and CD4+ T cells after vaccination.

Indicated treatment: roughly 18 received Ad26.COV2.S at low or high dose, single or two shots; about 5 received placebo; per-sample allocation not given. Sampling was done on day 63 after the first vaccine or placebo injection. Boston hosted the donor, who was an adult aged 18-55 years. Vaccination employed an Ad26 vector expressing the Wuhan-strain SARS-CoV-2 spike. Assay: immunoSEQ multiplex PCR; the TCRdb copy retains only in-frame clones and omits some. The profile shows 300,000 to 400,000 clones, roughly nine tenths of them singletons. This specimen consisted of peripheral blood, obtained in a trial of Ad26.COV2.S vaccine versus placebo. This clonotype was sampled from a person aged 18-65 years who received the Ad26.COV2.S COVID-19 vaccine or a placebo.

CDR3 in amino acids: CASTLFASRAQETQYF. CDR3 sequence (DNA): TGTGCCAGCACCCTGTTCGCCAGCAGGGCACAAGAGACCCAGTACTTC. The chain combines TRBV7-2 with TRBJ2-5; a weak D match, TRBD1 (5 bases). Trimming removed 7 bases from V and 2 bases from J, with 20 bases in between. Germline CDR1 SGHTA, CDR2 FQGNSA. The CDR3 loop spans 16 amino acids.